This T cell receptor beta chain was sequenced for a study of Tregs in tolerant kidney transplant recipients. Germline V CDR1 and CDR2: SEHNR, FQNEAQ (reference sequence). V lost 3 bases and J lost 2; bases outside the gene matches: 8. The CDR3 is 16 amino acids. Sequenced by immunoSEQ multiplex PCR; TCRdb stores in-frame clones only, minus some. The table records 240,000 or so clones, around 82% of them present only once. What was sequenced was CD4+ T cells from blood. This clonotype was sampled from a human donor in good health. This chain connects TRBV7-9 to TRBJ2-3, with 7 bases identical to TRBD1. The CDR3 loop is CASSFFRGRFTDTQYF. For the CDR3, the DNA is TGTGCCAGCAGCTTTTTTAGGGGGCGATTCACAGATACGCAGTATTTT. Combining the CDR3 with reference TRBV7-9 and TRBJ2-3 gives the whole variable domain DTGVSQNPRHKITKRGQNVTFRCDPISEHNRLYWYRQTLGQGPEFLTYFQNEAQLEKSRLLSDRFSAERPKGSFSTLEIQRTEQGDSAMYLCASSFFRGRFTDTQYFGPGTRLTVL.